A selection of T cell receptor beta chains follows, all from one sample in a study of post-analysis software for immune sequencing data. In TCRdb, the PCR reads were re-called with MiXCR into one record per CDR3 protein. Here the sample spans approximately 730,000 distinct CDR3 sequences, around 46% being singletons. The material sequenced was blood. The source is a girl aged 10 to 17 with multiple sclerosis. Each CDR3 is given with its conserved first and last residue. D genes are given only for firm matches.

- | TRBJ1-2 | TRBV7-2 | CASSLGLPTGYTF
- | - | TRBV28 | CASSSWTQYF
- | TRBJ1-5 | TRBV5-5 | CASSLAGLSNQPQHF
- | TRBJ1-1 | TRBV7-9 | CASSSEGFTGNTEAFF
- | TRBJ2-7 | TRBV7-9 | CASSSRTTDSYEQYF
TRBD2 | TRBJ2-3 | TRBV24-1 | CATSVGKPSGSSTDTQYF
- | TRBJ2-7 | TRBV13 | CASTVGRSSYEQYF
TRBD2 | TRBJ2-7 | TRBV9 | CASSVDSGSSYEQYF
TRBD2 | TRBJ2-3 | TRBV20-1 | CSARETSGVTSTDTQYF
TRBD2 | TRBJ2-5 | TRBV5-1 | CASSLQLAGGQVTQYF
- | TRBJ2-1 | TRBV7-9 | CASSLKGVAGPKEQFF
TRBD2 | TRBJ2-1 | TRBV5-1 | CASRSGTSDNNEQFF
- | TRBJ2-5 | TRBV7-9 | CASSYDSKETQYF
- | TRBJ2-1 | TRBV12-3/TRBV12-4 | CASSLGILSGYNEQFF
- | TRBJ2-5 | TRBV25-1 | CASSEWGPGLFQETQYF
- | TRBJ1-2 | TRBV7-9 | CASSFQDIGYGYTF
- | TRBJ2-1 | TRBV12-3/TRBV12-4 | CASSGPRGKQFF
- | TRBJ1-1 | TRBV15 | CATSRDPGMNTEAFF
- | TRBJ2-5 | TRBV20-1 | CSARFIRDAQETQYF
- | TRBJ2-1 | TRBV29-1 | CSVVPGSYNEQFF
- | TRBJ2-7 | TRBV4-1 | CASSQEWTGGESYEQYF
TRBD1 | TRBJ1-1 | TRBV29-1 | CSVDQAGGTEAFF
- | TRBJ2-7 | TRBV7-9 | CASSSRGTPTYEQYF
- | TRBJ2-1 | TRBV5-6 | CASSSTRLYNEQFF
- | TRBJ2-3 | TRBV11-3 | CASSLDPLSTDTQYF
- | TRBJ1-5 | TRBV20-1 | CSALQPKGANQPQHF
TRBD2 | TRBJ2-3 | TRBV27 | CASSLWEGDTQYF
- | TRBJ1-1 | TRBV29-1 | CSVEDQGANTEAFF
- | TRBJ1-2 | TRBV28 | CASSSNDGYTF
TRBD1 | TRBJ1-2 | TRBV24-1 | CATSDSQGVYGYTF
TRBD1 | TRBJ1-2 | TRBV29-1 | CSVEGTGGWSYGYTF
TRBD1 | TRBJ1-5 | TRBV7-2 | CASSFGTGSPSNQPQHF
TRBD1 | TRBJ2-5 | TRBV20-1 | CSGDRGGQETQYF
- | TRBJ2-5 | TRBV7-2 | CASSLARGTEETQYF
TRBD2 | TRBJ2-6 | TRBV29-1 | CSVEVAGASGANVLTF
TRBD1 | TRBJ2-1 | TRBV7-9 | CASSTRQGAPYNEQFF
TRBD1 | TRBJ2-7 | TRBV19 | CASSPGQGRPYEQYF
- | TRBJ1-2 | TRBV2 | CASTEGRGGHGYTF
- | TRBJ2-3 | TRBV29-1 | CSVEFSTAGAQYF
- | TRBJ2-3 | TRBV29-1 | CSVEETGTPDTQYF
- | TRBJ2-1 | TRBV28 | CASSLSAGNNEQFF
- | TRBJ1-2 | TRBV7-2 | CASSLQAANYGYTF
- | TRBJ2-2 | TRBV20-1 | CSARVGSPRELFF
TRBD2 | TRBJ2-1 | TRBV7-8 | CASSLGDGSGSRNEQFF
- | TRBJ2-5 | TRBV20-1 | CSARDGRGQETQYF
TRBD2 | TRBJ2-7 | TRBV4-3 | CASSQVKASGTYEQYF
- | TRBJ1-1 | TRBV6-2/TRBV6-3 | CASSPSVGRPEAFF